Listed below are T cell receptor beta chains from one sample, sequenced in a study of blood T cell repertoires in COVID-19. Using immunoSEQ multiplex PCR, the repertoire was profiled, and TCRdb retains in-frame clones only, with some absent. In the table there are 300,000 to 400,000 clones, approximately 86% of which are singletons. The sample taken for sequencing was peripheral blood. All receptors come from a human donor in a cohort sampled during active COVID-19. CDR3s include the opening cysteine and the closing phenylalanine or tryptophan. Each record gives: V gene, J gene, D gene, clone size, CDR3 protein, CDR3 DNA. D genes are given only for firm matches. Size tells how often a clone was seen (once, few, many) or the class of an expanded clone, and some rows leave it out.

V gene: TRBV7-9
J gene: TRBJ2-5
D gene: TRBD1
clone size: .
CDR3 protein: CASSRTGQETQYF
CDR3 DNA: TGTGCCAGCAGCCGGACAGGACAAGAGACCCAGTACTTC

V gene: TRBV6-5
J gene: TRBJ1-1
D gene: .
clone size: .
CDR3 protein: CASRKRTMSTEAFF
CDR3 DNA: TGTGCCAGCAGAAAGCGCACCATGAGCACTGAAGCTTTCTTT

V gene: TRBV5-8
J gene: TRBJ1-2
D gene: TRBD1
clone size: .
CDR3 protein: CASSPVEGAETF
CDR3 DNA: TGTGCCAGCAGCCCTGTCGAGGGGGCGGAGACCTTC

V gene: TRBV20-1
J gene: TRBJ2-7
D gene: TRBD2
clone size: once
CDR3 protein: CSASPPSGLSSSYEQYF
CDR3 DNA: TGCAGTGCTAGTCCCCCTAGCGGGCTAAGTAGCTCCTACGAGCAGTACTTC

V gene: TRBV9
J gene: TRBJ1-1
D gene: .
clone size: .
CDR3 protein: CASTGGELNTEAFF
CDR3 DNA: TGTGCCAGCACCGGGGGGGAATTGAACACTGAAGCTTTCTTT

V gene: TRBV10-1
J gene: TRBJ1-1
D gene: .
clone size: .
CDR3 protein: CASSESSGNTEAFF
CDR3 DNA: TGCGCCAGCAGTGAGTCGTCAGGTAACACTGAAGCTTTCTTT

V gene: TRBV5-4
J gene: TRBJ1-4
D gene: .
clone size: .
CDR3 protein: CASSLAPGIGEKLFF
CDR3 DNA: TGTGCCAGCAGCTTGGCGCCGGGGATTGGTGAAAAACTGTTTTTT

V gene: TRBV11-1
J gene: TRBJ2-1
D gene: TRBD1
clone size: .
CDR3 protein: CASSSKDRKSADEQFF
CDR3 DNA: TGTGCCAGCAGCTCCAAGGACAGGAAGTCCGCCGATGAGCAGTTCTTC

V gene: TRBV3-1/TRBV3-2
J gene: TRBJ2-3
D gene: .
clone size: .
CDR3 protein: CASSPQAGAFTDTQYF
CDR3 DNA: TGTGCCAGCAGCCCTCAGGCAGGGGCCTTCACAGATACGCAGTATTTT

V gene: TRBV27
J gene: TRBJ1-1
D gene: TRBD1
clone size: .
CDR3 protein: CASSKQGVVTEAFF
CDR3 DNA: TGTGCCAGCAGTAAACAGGGGGTGGTCACTGAAGCTTTCTTT

V gene: TRBV3-1/TRBV3-2
J gene: TRBJ2-3
D gene: TRBD2
clone size: .
CDR3 protein: CASSRLAGGPFHTQGTDTQYF
CDR3 DNA: TGTGCCAGCAGCCGACTAGCGGGGGGGCCGTTTCATACTCAGGGGACAGATACGCAGTATTTT

V gene: TRBV27
J gene: TRBJ2-5
D gene: .
clone size: .
CDR3 protein: CASSIRGVPETQYF
CDR3 DNA: TGTGCCAGCAGTATCCGGGGTGTGCCTGAGACCCAGTACTTC

V gene: TRBV5-1
J gene: TRBJ2-3
D gene: .
clone size: .
CDR3 protein: CASSLERTSTDTQYF
CDR3 DNA: TGCGCCAGCAGCTTGGAGCGGACTAGCACAGATACGCAGTATTTT

V gene: TRBV5-1
J gene: TRBJ2-7
D gene: TRBD2
clone size: .
CDR3 protein: CASSLTSAAYEQYF
CDR3 DNA: TGCGCCAGCAGTCTAACTAGCGCCGCCTACGAGCAGTACTTC

V gene: TRBV7-2
J gene: TRBJ2-3
D gene: TRBD2
clone size: .
CDR3 protein: CASSLVAGEKRRTDTQYF
CDR3 DNA: TGTGCCAGCAGCTTAGTTGCGGGGGAAAAGAGGCGCACAGATACGCAGTATTTT

V gene: TRBV4-1
J gene: TRBJ2-2
D gene: .
clone size: .
CDR3 protein: CASSLKFSGSNTGELFF
CDR3 DNA: TGCGCCAGCAGCCTAAAATTTAGCGGATCGAACACCGGGGAGCTGTTTTTT

V gene: TRBV5-1
J gene: TRBJ2-3
D gene: .
clone size: .
CDR3 protein: CASSLVSGSTDTQYF
CDR3 DNA: TGCGCCAGCAGCTTGGTTAGCGGCAGCACAGATACGCAGTATTTT

V gene: TRBV9
J gene: TRBJ1-2
D gene: .
clone size: .
CDR3 protein: CASSSSLATNYGYTF
CDR3 DNA: TGTGCCAGCAGTTCCAGTCTAGCCACTAACTATGGCTACACCTTC

V gene: TRBV28
J gene: TRBJ1-4
D gene: TRBD1
clone size: .
CDR3 protein: CASTQGGEKLFF
CDR3 DNA: TGTGCCAGCACTCAGGGGGGTGAAAAACTGTTTTTT

V gene: TRBV2
J gene: TRBJ2-5
D gene: .
clone size: .
CDR3 protein: CVSGQEETQYF
CDR3 DNA: TGTGTCAGTGGGCAGGAAGAGACCCAGTACTTC

V gene: TRBV21-1
J gene: TRBJ1-4
D gene: .
clone size: .
CDR3 protein: CASSKVRDRGNEKLFF
CDR3 DNA: TGTGCCAGCAGCAAAGTTCGGGACAGGGGGAATGAAAAACTGTTTTTT

V gene: TRBV14
J gene: TRBJ2-1
D gene: TRBD2
clone size: once
CDR3 protein: CASSQGGGSSYNEQFF
CDR3 DNA: TGTGCCAGCAGCCAAGGCGGGGGGAGTTCCTACAATGAGCAGTTCTTC

V gene: TRBV27
J gene: TRBJ1-2
D gene: TRBD1
clone size: few
CDR3 protein: CASSAAGTGYNYGYTF
CDR3 DNA: TGTGCCAGCAGTGCTGCCGGGACAGGGTATAACTATGGCTACACCTTC

V gene: TRBV30
J gene: TRBJ2-5
D gene: .
clone size: .
CDR3 protein: CAWSVLGGETQYF
CDR3 DNA: TGTGCCTGGAGTGTACTAGGGGGAGAGACCCAGTACTTC

V gene: TRBV6-5
J gene: TRBJ2-5
D gene: .
clone size: .
CDR3 protein: CASTRRPQETQYF
CDR3 DNA: TGTGCCAGCACTCGGCGGCCCCAAGAGACCCAGTACTTC

V gene: TRBV5-4
J gene: TRBJ2-7
D gene: TRBD1
clone size: .
CDR3 protein: CASSPLGAGGLGEQYF
CDR3 DNA: TGTGCCAGCAGCCCGTTGGGAGCAGGGGGCCTTGGCGAGCAGTACTTC

V gene: TRBV6-2/TRBV6-3
J gene: TRBJ1-1
D gene: .
clone size: .
CDR3 protein: CASSRGTEAFF
CDR3 DNA: TGTGCCAGCAGCCGCGGTACGGAAGCTTTCTTT

V gene: TRBV28
J gene: TRBJ2-7
D gene: .
clone size: .
CDR3 protein: CASSSWSEGKTYEQYF
CDR3 DNA: TGTGCCAGCAGTTCTTGGTCGGAGGGAAAGACCTACGAGCAGTACTTC

V gene: TRBV5-5
J gene: TRBJ2-7
D gene: TRBD2
clone size: .
CDR3 protein: CASSHPRASGYEQYF
CDR3 DNA: TGTGCCAGCAGCCACCCCCGGGCTAGCGGCTACGAGCAGTACTTC

V gene: TRBV5-6
J gene: TRBJ1-4
D gene: .
clone size: .
CDR3 protein: CASSFSQEGLFF
CDR3 DNA: TGTGCCAGCAGCTTTTCACAAGAGGGACTGTTTTTT

V gene: TRBV2
J gene: TRBJ2-7
D gene: .
clone size: .
CDR3 protein: CASMSWLTHLSAEQYF
CDR3 DNA: TGTGCCAGCATGTCTTGGCTGACTCATCTCTCGGCCGAGCAGTACTTC

V gene: TRBV30
J gene: TRBJ1-1
D gene: .
clone size: .
CDR3 protein: CAWSSPVGHSNTEAFF
CDR3 DNA: TGTGCCTGGAGTTCCCCCGTAGGACACTCGAACACTGAAGCTTTCTTT

V gene: TRBV18
J gene: TRBJ2-5
D gene: TRBD1
clone size: .
CDR3 protein: CASSLTSGTGIGKTQYF
CDR3 DNA: TGTGCCAGCTCCCTTACATCCGGGACAGGGATTGGCAAGACCCAGTACTTC

V gene: TRBV7-8
J gene: TRBJ2-1
D gene: TRBD2
clone size: once
CDR3 protein: CASSPRLAGQSSYNEQFF
CDR3 DNA: TGTGCCAGCAGCCCCAGACTAGCGGGGCAAAGCTCCTACAATGAGCAGTTCTTC

V gene: TRBV19
J gene: TRBJ2-5
D gene: .
clone size: once
CDR3 protein: CASSTAPSGGLETQYF
CDR3 DNA: TGTGCCAGTAGTACCGCCCCCTCAGGGGGGCTGGAGACCCAGTACTTC

V gene: TRBV5-6
J gene: TRBJ1-3
D gene: .
clone size: .
CDR3 protein: CASSFRGGSGNTIYF
CDR3 DNA: TGTGCCAGCAGCTTTAGAGGTGGCTCTGGAAACACCATATATTTT

V gene: TRBV28
J gene: TRBJ2-4
D gene: TRBD1
clone size: .
CDR3 protein: CASRTGAATIAKNIQYF
CDR3 DNA: TGTGCCAGCCGGACAGGGGCGGCCACCATAGCCAAAAACATTCAGTACTTC

V gene: TRBV19
J gene: TRBJ1-2
D gene: TRBD1
clone size: .
CDR3 protein: CASSAGTGRYGYTF
CDR3 DNA: TGTGCCAGTAGTGCCGGGACAGGTCGCTATGGCTACACCTTC

V gene: TRBV6-5
J gene: TRBJ1-5
D gene: TRBD1
clone size: .
CDR3 protein: CASRRDRNQPQHF
CDR3 DNA: TGTGCCAGCAGGCGGGACAGGAATCAGCCCCAGCATTTT

V gene: TRBV11-1
J gene: TRBJ2-7
D gene: .
clone size: .
CDR3 protein: CASSFYSNSWAYEQYF
CDR3 DNA: TGTGCCAGCAGCTTCTACTCCAACTCGTGGGCTTACGAGCAGTACTTC

V gene: TRBV19
J gene: TRBJ1-1
D gene: .
clone size: few
CDR3 protein: CASSSTVRGTEAFF
CDR3 DNA: TGTGCCAGTAGTAGTACTGTCCGTGGCACTGAAGCTTTCTTT

V gene: TRBV5-4
J gene: TRBJ2-5
D gene: TRBD2
clone size: .
CDR3 protein: CASKRLAGVSSVLETQYF
CDR3 DNA: TGTGCCAGCAAAAGGCTAGCGGGAGTTAGTTCGGTTCTAGAGACCCAGTACTTC

V gene: TRBV28
J gene: TRBJ2-4
D gene: TRBD1
clone size: .
CDR3 protein: CASSLRRTGPNIQYF
CDR3 DNA: TGTGCCAGCAGTCTCCGGCGGACAGGGCCTAACATTCAGTACTTC

V gene: TRBV5-1
J gene: TRBJ2-1
D gene: TRBD2
clone size: .
CDR3 protein: CASSSVLGRALGEQFF
CDR3 DNA: TGCGCCAGCAGCTCGGTACTTGGGAGGGCTTTAGGTGAGCAGTTCTTC

V gene: TRBV4-2
J gene: TRBJ2-6
D gene: .
clone size: .
CDR3 protein: CASSSTVRGANVLTF
CDR3 DNA: TGTGCCAGCAGTTCAACGGTCCGGGGGGCCAACGTCCTGACTTTC

V gene: TRBV7-9
J gene: TRBJ2-7
D gene: .
clone size: .
CDR3 protein: CASSLVASSYEQYF
CDR3 DNA: TGTGCCAGCAGCTTAGTAGCCAGCTCCTACGAGCAGTACTTC